The entry that follows covers one TCR beta chain sequence. The sample comes from a study of blood T cell repertoires in COVID-19. Across the study: Samples taken during acute and convalescent COVID-19 were collected in the United States, Italy and Spain. The cDNA or gDNA used as material had been derived from T cells, B-cell-depleted T cells, or PBMCs.

Per the authors' pipeline: Reference gene primers were amplified, and this amplification served to estimate nucleated cell counts. The data were produced by immunoSEQ multiplex PCR, yet TCRdb's version contains in-frame clones alone and is incomplete. V, J and clone size were drawn from that table, and D and trimming were deduced from the DNA. This table has under 500,000 clones, 80% to 90% appearing once. Between the trimmed V and J ends, which lost 0 bases and 1 base, there was a span of 12 bases. The CDR3 contains 17 residues. Germline-derived CDR1 and CDR2 are LNHNV and YYDKDF (reference sequence).

The TCR sequence derives from a woman in her twenties or thirties with acute or convalescent COVID-19. Sequencing was done on a sample of peripheral blood. The chain combines TRBV15 with TRBJ2-2; tentative D call: TRBD2 (6 bases). CDR3 protein: CATSRDLADLNTGELFF. The CDR3 nucleotides read TGTGCCACCAGCAGAGATTTAGCGGACCTGAACACCGGGGAGCTGTTTTTT.